A single sample is the source of the 4 T cell receptor beta chains below, sequenced in a study of early T cells in non-severe SARS-CoV-2 infection. TCRdb independently ran MiXCR on the 5' RACE reads; one entry per CDR3 protein. The sample records over 75,000 distinct CDR3 sequences, less than 15% being singletons. The material sequenced was whole blood. The receptors were gathered from an adult who was a healthcare worker with PCR-confirmed SARS-CoV-2 infection or an uninfected control (not recorded which).

This chain connects TRBV29-1 to TRBJ2-5, with D possibly being TRBD2 (7 bases). The CDR3 contains 14 residues. The germline V gene encodes CDR1 SQVTM and CDR2 ANQGSEA. V was shortened by 4 bases and J by 2 bases, with 14 bases between the two germline ends. The CDR3 protein is CSVARRGAQETQYF. The CDR3 nucleotides read TGCAGCGTTGCAAGACGGGGGGCACAAGAGACCCAGTACTTC.

This clonotype was recorded a few times. This chain joins TRBV7-8 and TRBJ2-5, with 9 bases matching TRBD2. V shed 2 bases and J 2 bases; nucleotides not matched to a gene: 3. The CDR3 runs 15 residues. Germline V gives CDR1 SGHVS, CDR2 FQNEAQ. The DNA for the CDR3 is TGTGCCAGCAGCTTACCAGCGGGGGGACAAGAGACCCAGTACTTC. Protein sequence: CASSLPAGGQETQYF.

In regard to this clonotype: A much larger clone differs by one base, so this may be a read error. The chain carries TRBV4-1 and TRBJ2-7; TRBD1 matches 8 bases. V lost 4 bases and J lost 5; bases outside the gene matches: 7. CDR3 size: 14 residues. Germline values: CDR1 MGHRA, CDR2 YSYEKL. The CDR3 reads CASSRGQGSHEQYF. The CDR3 DNA reads TGCGCCAGCAGCCGTGGACAGGGTTCCCACGAGCAGTACTTC.

This chain joins TRBV2 and TRBJ2-1, with D possibly matching TRBD1 (5 bases). CDR1 is SNHLY, CDR2 FYNNEI, per germline. CDR3 length equals 11 residues. The V end lost 10 bases, the J end lost 8 bases, and 12 bases lay between the germline ends. CDR3 in amino acids: CATSKGYEQFF. CDR3 nucleotides: TGTGCCACCTCAAAGGGGTATGAGCAGTTCTTC.